The TCR beta chain described here comes from a study of cytomegalovirus exposure and HLA in healthy donors. Study-wide points: A prior analysis recorded that most TCR beta V segments were productive about 87% or about 30% of the time. Later on, an analysis showed TCR association rates differing by HLA locus, with DRB1 the most and HLA-C the fewest.

60 Vbeta and 13 Jbeta primers were used in PCR. Using immunoSEQ multiplex PCR, the repertoire was profiled, and TCRdb retains in-frame clones only, with some absent. The sample holds approximately 150,000 clones, over 70% seen once. This clone has just a few counts. The target antigen is unknown. CDR3 length equals 15 residues. Trimming took 5 bases from V and 1 from J; bases not matched to a gene: 6. In germline, CDR1 is SGHTA, CDR2 FQGTGA. The rearrangement joins TRBV7-3 to TRBJ2-5; 8 bases are a match to TRBD1. This receptor was identified in a male donor in good health and CMV-seropositive. Sequencing was performed on PBMCs. The CDR3 sequence: CASSRGQGLQETQYF. The CDR3 nucleotides are TGTGCCAGCAGCCGCGGACAGGGCCTCCAAGAGACCCAGTACTTC.